One T cell receptor beta chain is described in this entry. The antigen it recognizes is unknown. Base qualities are not at hand, and no much larger clone is one base apart. The data were obtained in a study of cytomegalovirus exposure and HLA in healthy donors (TCRdb year 2017). Looking at the study overall: An earlier analysis of some 500 of the donors reported roughly 300 Gb of sequence data and 100 million to 130 million unique TCR beta sequences from approximately 180 million T cells. Roughly 5 DR-DQ haplotypes were treated as single units for association and clustering because of strong linkage in the cohort. A later analysis re-examined previously published TCR beta repertoires from more than 650 donors and added high-resolution HLA genotyping to investigate patterns of TCR occurrence. Donor age, sex, ethnicity and CMV serostatus were compiled together with the repertoire data. The study combined high-throughput TCR immunosequencing, statistical association of individual TCRs with disease status, and machine learning to predict cytomegalovirus infection status. Typing coverage differed by locus: A, B, C, DRB1 and DQB1 were typed in roughly 629-630 donors, DQA1 in 500 to 550, DPA1 in around 610, and DPB1 in just under 490. Genome-wide SNP genotypes for about 60% of the roughly 670 donors were used in a later genetic analysis, which treated that subset as a discovery cohort. The T cell repertoires of 666 subjects were profiled by immunosequencing and related to cytomegalovirus serostatus. Roughly 300 gigabases of sequencing data and 78 million or so unique TCR sequences were included in an early release covering roughly 600 HLA-typed donors. Among 300 to 500 genotyped donors of the cohort, an average of around 250,000 unique TCR beta nucleotide sequences was sequenced per donor, of which about 18% were non-productive. An earlier analysis of several hundred of the donors applied high-throughput TCR beta sequencing to assess whether each TCR beta V gene segment acted as functional or pseudogenic. The later analysis used no new phenotypic data to find candidate immune exposures, relying instead on TCR beta sequences and their occurrence across donors. The study aimed to test whether signatures of past pathogen exposure could be identified by cataloging public T cell receptors. Besides the first cohort of more than 650 subjects, a separate validation cohort made up of 120 or so different subjects was used. Of the approximately 400 genotyped donors, 70% to 90% were placed in the genetic ancestry cluster associated with self-reported Caucasian donors. Both class I and class II loci were covered by HLA typing, at four-digit resolution. Every discovery cohort repertoire had been produced on one sequencing platform. Study-level results and caveats: Most CMV-associated TCR beta chains appeared to be HLA-restricted in a later analysis, and the HLA associations seemed to be driven largely by CMV exposure. Broadly in line with IMGT annotations, most TCR beta V segments showed up in productive rearrangements about 87% or about 30% of the time in an earlier analysis of roughly 590 of the donors. The sequencing pipeline was judged likely to have produced a cluster of highly shared sequence variants as a technical artifact. A later analysis reported that several top co-occurrence clusters appeared linked to parvovirus B19, influenza, CMV and Epstein-Barr virus. Cytomegalovirus status was reported to be diagnosed by the classifier with high specificity and sensitivity in both the original and validation cohorts. The study listed 170 or so TCR beta chains as associated with cytomegalovirus. The authors suggested that the approach could potentially be extended to other disease states and immunological phenotypes. In vitro tests confirmed that a few of the cytomegalovirus-associated TCR beta chains recognize cytomegalovirus antigens. A later analysis associated about 17,000 TCR beta sequences with specific HLA alleles at a false discovery rate of 0.05. Because HLA typing was unavailable for some donors at each locus, only the typed subset was used in association tests. Compared with equally common non-associated chains, HLA-associated TCR beta chains in a later analysis were more clonally expanded and had lower generation probabilities. A further reported finding was that TCR beta sequences accurately predicted the HLA-A and HLA-B alleles for most subjects in the first cohort. When HLA alleles, especially DR and DQ, strongly co-occurred, TCR associations were difficult to assign to individual alleles. Most TCR sequences were observed very rarely across donors, whereas some public TCRs were present in many individuals. Linkage disequilibrium might explain the correlated functional status among segregating V segments, but an unknown experimental factor could not be excluded. This cohort had only TCR beta chains sequenced, and the lack of alpha or paired-chain data limited which features could be detected. CMV serostatus was the only immune exposure information available for the cohort. V-gene and J-gene trimming of TCR beta chains was associated with a missense DCLRE1C variant in a later genetic analysis, and the association was replicated in an independent cohort. Presence/absence analyses assumed roughly uniform sequencing depth across donors, an assumption that may not hold. Some IMGT-functional V segments, including TRBV6-2 and TRBV6-3, could not be distinguished by the 87-base-pair reads and were therefore excluded. A later genetic analysis reported fewer N-insertions in productive TCRs among donors in an Asian-associated ancestry cluster than the approximately 670-donor mean. The earlier analysis of around 600 of the donors excluded roughly 16 rarely observed V segments, including chromosome 9 orphons, because counts were too low. A later analysis found that TCR association rates varied across HLA loci, with DRB1 alleles showing the most associated TCRs and HLA-C alleles the fewest.

The cohort comprised around 690 healthy bone marrow donors. At the time of sampling, all cohort members were nominally healthy, though unrecorded immune exposures were likely present. The donor was CMV seropositive and belonged to the group of some 290 seropositive cohort members. A peripheral blood sample was provided by each donor, and peripheral blood mononuclear cells were used for TCR beta sequencing. Genomic DNA was extracted from the blood cell samples with the Qiagen DNeasy Blood Extraction Kit. The library was made by the immunoSEQ multiplex PCR assay. For the multiplex PCR, a mixture combining 60 forward primers for TCR Vbeta segments and 13 reverse primers for TCR Jbeta segments was used. The CDR3 region of rearranged TCR beta genes was amplified from genomic DNA by a multiplex PCR assay. The amplified TCR beta libraries were sequenced on the Illumina HiSeq System as 87-base-pair reads. The source study handled its data this way. A later analysis counted about 80 million unique TCR beta chains across the 666 repertoires, and approximately 11 million of these chains were shared by at least two donors. Raw reads were error-corrected and collapsed into unique sequences by a nearest-neighbor algorithm in which closely related sequences were merged to remove PCR and sequencing errors. To assign V, D and J gene segments, CDR3 sequences were aligned to IMGT reference sequences. For a sequence to be retained, a match of at least six nucleotides to both a V gene segment and a J gene segment was required. A rearrangement was called productive if the CDR3 had no stop codons and remained in frame with V and J, and every other rearrangement was called non-productive. Following IMGT convention, CDR3 was defined as the stretch from the second conserved V-encoded cysteine up to the conserved J-encoded phenylalanine. The earlier analysis of about 620 of the donors excluded sequences that lacked an unambiguous match to a single V gene segment. In an earlier analysis of a few hundred of the donors, V segments were called functional above 56.7% productive rearrangements and were called segregating when the between-donor standard deviation exceeded 5%. A statistical classification framework was developed to diagnose cytomegalovirus status using the catalog of TCR beta chain sequences. V and J gene assignment, in a later analysis, came from comparing TCR nucleotide sequences with IMGT/GENE-DB human TR gene sequences. The TCRdist pipeline was used in a later analysis to assign CDR3 sequences and most-parsimonious VDJ recombination scenarios. A later analysis defined each TCR beta chain by its CDR3 amino acid sequence plus V-gene family, and excluded reads lacking a unique V-gene family. To address suspected cross-contamination and a sequencing artifact, a later analysis removed around 600 highly shared, low-generation-probability nucleotide sequences. For each public chain, a later analysis derived a clonal expansion index from normalized ranks of inferred template counts within each repertoire. In a later analysis, generation probabilities were computed with a VDJ recombination model fitted to out-of-frame rearrangements, and the resulting probabilities were checked against IGoR. In a later analysis, TCR-TCR, TCR-HLA and TCR-CMV co-occurrence was scored with hypergeometric tests, and a repertoire-size bias correction was applied to TCR pairs. False discovery rates were estimated in a later analysis by permuting HLA or CMV assignments 20 times. In a later analysis, co-occurring TCRs were grouped with DBSCAN, and TCRdist sequence similarity was added when clustering was performed within HLA-allele-positive subsets. For co-occurrence clustering, repertoires with fewer than 30,000 or more than 120,000 public chains were excluded, along with roughly 5 repertoires with anomalous nucleotide sharing. As stored in TCRdb, this immuneACCESS dataset retains in-frame rearrangements with V and J assigned. A fraction of the clones does not appear; measured against another copy, unresolved V genes explain less than half of the discrepancy, and the remainder lacks a known reason. V, J and clone size derive from that table, while D and trimming were established from the DNA sequence. Counted in this sample were around 69,000 clones; about 70% of them appeared once. In total, the top ten clones hold roughly 7.6% of the sample.

Taken from cysteine to phenylalanine, the CDR3 has 15 residues. This entry keeps only the CDR3 DNA: 45 bases, framed from base 1. Based on the germline V gene, the CDR1 and CDR2 sequences are SGHRS and YFSETQ. V and J lose 0 bases and 4 bases, and a span of 13 bases separates them. The sample comprised PBMCs. The sequence links TRBV5-1 to TRBJ1-1; TRBD1 is possibly the D segment (5 matching bases). The sequence derives from a man between 35 and 55 years old in good health and CMV-seropositive. The CDR3 protein sequence reads: CASSLEGQVGTEAFF. Here is the DNA: TGCGCCAGCAGCTTGGAGGGGCAGGTTGGCACTGAAGCTTTCTTT.